Reported below is one TCR beta chain. The data are from a study of blood T cell repertoires in COVID-19. In the source study's methods: It was from reference gene primer amplification that nucleated cell counts were estimated. Produced via immunoSEQ multiplex PCR; TCRdb's table is partial and in-frame only. V and J calls and clone size follow that table, whereas D and trimming were derived from the DNA. The sample lists 250,000 to 300,000 clones, about 86% occurring once. Trimming took 5 bases from V and 1 from J, leaving 14 bases between them. Germline V lookup: CDR1 MDHEN, CDR2 SYDVKM. The CDR3 totals 16 residues.

This clonotype was sampled from a man in his late teens or twenties with active or convalescent COVID-19. The chain joins TRBV28 to TRBJ1-4, with D perhaps matching TRBD1 (5 bases). What was sequenced was peripheral blood. CDR3 sequence (DNA): TGTGCCAGCAGTATCGGGGGGGTGAGAACTAATGAAAAACTGTTTTTT. Protein product: CASSIGGVRTNEKLFF.